Detailed here is one T cell receptor (beta chain). These data belong to a study of blood T cell repertoires in COVID-19. V was trimmed by 6 bases and J by 1 base, leaving 9 bases between them. Germline V CDR1 and CDR2: MRHNA, SNTAGT. The CDR3 contains 14 residues. Study processing details: Estimated nucleated cell counts came from reference gene primer amplification. Measured with immunoSEQ multiplex PCR; TCRdb has only the in-frame clones, and not every one. Clone size and the V and J calls come from that table; the DNA yielded D and trimming. Of under 300,000 clones listed, about 81% are singletons. This chain joins TRBV6-4 and TRBJ2-2; D might be TRBD1 (6 bases). The clonotype comes from a human donor with COVID-19, enrolled during active disease. The donor label of this sample is uncertain. The sequenced material came from peripheral blood. This CDR3 reads CASSETGNTGELFF. The CDR3 region has the DNA TGTGCCAGCAGCGAGACAGGGAACACCGGGGAGCTGTTTTTT.